What follows are 21 T cell receptor beta chains derived from one specimen sequenced in a study of blood T cell repertoires in COVID-19. TCRdb keeps only in-frame clones here, not all; method: immunoSEQ multiplex PCR. Here the sample spans roughly 330,000 clones, 88% being singletons. Material: PBMCs or T cells enriched from blood (not recorded which). These receptors all come from a man aged 25 to 40 who had recovered from COVID-19.

The chain recombines TRBV5-1 with TRBJ2-1; 7 bases are shared with TRBD1. Germline V gene sequence: CDR1 SGHRS, CDR2 YFSETQ. The ends lost 3 bases at V and 3 bases at J; junction bases unmatched: 3. The CDR3 has 14 amino acids. The CDR3 is CASSWDRIYNEQFF. The CDR3 DNA sequence: TGCGCCAGCAGCTGGGACAGAATCTACAATGAGCAGTTCTTC.

For the CDR3, the DNA is TGTGCCAGCAGTGAAAGGGGAGGTTTGTATAGCTACACCTTC. Protein: CASSERGGLYSYTF. The rearrangement joins TRBV6-1 to TRBJ1-2; tentatively, D is TRBD1 (5 bases). With 2 bases removed from V and 9 bases from J, the gap between germline ends came to 16 bases. CDR1 is MNHNS, CDR2 SASEGT, per germline. CDR3 length: 14 amino acids.

V usage is TRBV2 and J usage is TRBJ1-2; 8 positions agree with TRBD1. The CDR3 extends over 15 amino acids. The germline gives CDR1 SNHLY, CDR2 FYNNEI. The junction had 4 bases not matched to a gene; V was cut back by 1 base and J by 3 bases. The CDR3 here is CASSEVDRGYYGYTF. CDR3 nucleotide sequence: TGTGCCAGCAGTGAAGTAGACAGGGGATACTATGGCTACACCTTC.

This chain joins TRBV19 and TRBJ1-1; tentatively, D is TRBD1 (5 bases). The CDR3 consists of 14 residues. V lost 3 bases to trimming and J lost 6 bases, with 14 bases between them. Germline V gene sequence: CDR1 LNHDA, CDR2 SQIVND (reference sequence). Here the CDR3 DNA reads TGTGCCAGTAGTATGGCGACAGTTACCCCTGAAGCTTTCTTT. Translation gives CASSMATVTPEAFF.

The count of this clone is one. CDR3 in amino acids: CASSIRDSPNEKLFF. DNA for the CDR3: TGCGCCAGCAGCATTAGGGACAGTCCTAATGAAAAACTGTTTTTT. The chain is built from TRBV5-1 and TRBJ1-4; 7 bases fit TRBD1. The CDR3 has 15 amino acids. Looked up from germline, CDR1 is SGHRS and CDR2 is YFSETQ. V lost 4 bases, J lost 3 bases, and 6 bases stayed unmatched.

This sequence joins TRBV5-1 and TRBJ1-4; TRBD1 matches at 7 bases. Germline values: CDR1 SGHRS, CDR2 YFSETQ. The CDR3 contains 15 residues. With V trimmed by 0 bases and J by 7 bases, 6 bases remained unmatched. The CDR3 nucleotides read TGCGCCAGCAGCTTGGCCGGGACAGAATTTGAAAAACTGTTTTTT. It translates to CASSLAGTEFEKLFF.

This clone has just a few counts. The CDR3 coding sequence is TGTGCCTGGAGCGGGGGGCTTTACAATGAGCAGTTCTTC. Translated: CAWSGGLYNEQFF. The rearrangement uses TRBV30 and TRBJ2-1, with D perhaps matching TRBD2 (7 bases). With 3 bases removed from V and 4 bases from J, the gap between germline ends came to 10 bases. The CDR3 is 13 amino acids. CDR1 and CDR2 from the germline V gene are GTSNPN and SVGIG (reference sequence). Drawing the rest from reference TRBV30 and TRBJ2-1, the complete variable domain is SQTIHQWPATLVQPVGSPLSLECTVEGTSNPNLYWYRQAAGRGLQLLFYSVGIGQISSEVPQNLSASRPQDRQFILSSKKLLLSDSGFYLCAWSGGLYNEQFFGPGTRLTVL.

This chain links TRBV10-2 with TRBJ1-5, with 12 nucleotides matching TRBD1. The CDR3 runs to 14 residues. V gave up 8 bases and J gave up 4 bases; unmatched junction bases: 3. In germline, CDR1 is WSHSY, CDR2 SAAADI. Here the CDR3 reads CASGTGGRNQPQHF. The CDR3 coding sequence is TGCGCCAGCGGGACAGGGGGCCGAAATCAGCCCCAGCATTTT.

The CDR3: CASSSRQGQPQHF. CDR3 bases: TGTGCCAGCAGCTCCAGACAGGGACAGCCCCAGCATTTT. The chain joins TRBV3-1 (or the pseudogene TRBV3-2) to TRBJ1-5; TRBD1 matches at 7 bases. Looked up from germline, CDR1 is LGHDT and CDR2 is YNNKEL (reference sequence). Trimming cost V 5 bases and J 7 bases; bases outside gene matches: 5. The CDR3 spans 13 residues.

The genes are TRBV2 and TRBJ2-5, with 7 bases aligning to TRBD2. The J segment lost 9 bases and the V segment lost 3 bases, leaving 10 bases of the junction unmatched. CDR1 is SNHLY and CDR2 is FYNNEI in the germline V gene. The CDR3 length is 14 residues. As DNA, the CDR3 is TGTGCCAGCAGTGAGCACAGTGTCGCGGGGGCCCAGTACTTC. It specifies CASSEHSVAGAQYF.

This chain uses TRBV2 with TRBJ2-7, with D possibly matching TRBD1 (6 bases). The CDR3 runs to 14 residues. From germline, CDR1 is SNHLY and CDR2 FYNNEI. Deletions cut 6 bases from V and 5 bases from J, with 17 bases between. CDR3 DNA sequence: TGTGCCAGCAGGGATTTTAAACAGGGACACGAGCAGTACTTC. The encoded protein is CASRDFKQGHEQYF. Supplemented by reference TRBV2 and TRBJ2-7, the full variable domain reads EPEVTQTPSHQVTQMGQEVILRCVPISNHLYFYWYRQILGQKVEFLVSFYNNEISEKSEIFDDQFSVERPDGSNFTLKIRSTKLEDSAMYFCASRDFKQGHEQYFGPGTRLTVT.

CDR3 nucleotide sequence: TGTGCCATCAGTCCTATGAATGAGGGCGGTGGAGAGACCCAGTACTTC. Translated: CAISPMNEGGGETQYF. This sequence joins TRBV10-3 and TRBJ2-5, with TRBD2 as a possible D gene (5 bases). CDR3 length: 16 amino acids. V was shortened by 5 bases and J by 4 bases, with 20 bases between the two germline ends. The germline CDR1 and CDR2 sequences are ENHRY and SYGVKD.

The chain links TRBV12-3 or TRBV12-4 to TRBJ1-1; a possible D gene is TRBD1 (6 bases). V lost 7 bases to trimming and J lost 0 bases, with 9 bases between them. This CDR3 contains 13 residues. The CDR3 loop is CASKGQLNTEAFF. The DNA for the CDR3 is TGTGCCAGCAAAGGACAGCTGAACACTGAAGCTTTCTTT.

The chain uses TRBV18 and TRBJ2-3; D is perhaps TRBD2 (7 bases). CDR1 is KGHSH, CDR2 LQKENI, per germline. The CDR3 length is 15 residues. Trimming removed 2 bases from V and 4 bases from J, with 13 bases in between. CDR3 protein: CASSPGGGRSDTQYF. CDR3 sequence (DNA): TGTGCCAGCTCACCAGGGGGGGGCCGGTCAGATACGCAGTATTTT.

The chain is built from TRBV2 and TRBJ1-2; 8 nucleotides match TRBD1. The CDR3 totals 15 residues. Germline CDR1 reads SNHLY; CDR2 reads FYNNEI. The V gene end was trimmed by 6 bases and the J gene end by 2 bases; junction bases not matched to a gene: 8. CDR3 nucleotide sequence: TGTGCCAGCAGCCCTGTGGACAGGGCGAACTATGGCTACACCTTC. Its translation is CASSPVDRANYGYTF.

The rearrangement uses TRBV2 and TRBJ2-5; the D gene is possibly TRBD2 (5 bases). The CDR3 spans 13 residues. Looked up from germline, CDR1 is SNHLY and CDR2 is FYNNEI. V lost 5 bases and J lost 4, with 11 bases in between. CDR3 in DNA: TGTGCCAGCAGTCGAACTAGGAGAGAGACCCAGTACTTC. Protein product: CASSRTRRETQYF.

This clone appeared once. The chain combines TRBV27 with TRBJ2-1; 8 bases are a match to TRBD2. Losses at the gene ends were 3 bases for V and 5 bases for J; bases not matched to a gene: 9. This CDR3 region has 16 residues. Germline V gene data show CDR1 as MNHEY and CDR2 as SMNVEV (reference sequence). CDR3 sequence reads: CASSFIAGKVNNEQFF. The CDR3 DNA reads TGTGCCAGCAGTTTCATAGCGGGGAAGGTTAACAATGAGCAGTTCTTC.

The chain couples TRBV5-6 to TRBJ2-5; 7 bases agree with TRBD1. V trimming: 4 bases; J trimming: 0 bases; junction bases outside the gene matches: 3. This CDR3 region has 14 residues. Germline CDR1 and CDR2: SGHDT and YYEEEE. CDR3 amino acids: CASSGTVNQETQYF. The CDR3 bases are TGTGCCAGCAGCGGGACAGTGAACCAAGAGACCCAGTACTTC.

This clone was seen a handful of times. The chain uses TRBV7-9 and TRBJ1-2, with 9 bases that match TRBD1. In germline, CDR1 is SEHNR, CDR2 FQNEAQ (reference sequence). CDR3 length: 13 residues. Trimming at V came to 4 bases and at J to 8 bases, leaving 5 bases not matched to a gene. For the CDR3, the DNA is TGTGCCAGCAGCTGGGGGACAGGGCAGGGCTACACCTTC. Protein sequence: CASSWGTGQGYTF.

The chain combines TRBV9 with TRBJ2-7, with 9 bases lining up with TRBD1. J lost 2 bases, V lost 3 bases, and 15 bases had no gene match. This CDR3 is 18 amino acids long. CDR1 is SGDLS and CDR2 is YYNGEE in the germline V gene. The DNA for the CDR3 is TGTGCCAGCAGCGCACTTCCCGGGACAGGGAAAGGGGCCTACGAGCAGTACTTC. Translating gives CASSALPGTGKGAYEQYF.

The chain uses TRBV6-5 and TRBJ2-7, with 8 bases that match TRBD1. The CDR3 contains 14 residues. From germline, CDR1 is MNHEY and CDR2 SVGAGI. With 6 bases clipped from V and 2 bases from J, the junction kept 6 bases outside the gene matches. Here the CDR3 reads CASSPPTGAYEQYF. The CDR3 DNA is TGTGCCAGCAGCCCCCCGACAGGGGCCTACGAGCAGTACTTC.